A selection of T cell receptor beta chains follows, all from one sample in a study of T-cell memory formation after mild COVID-19. One entry per CDR3 protein results from TCRdb running MiXCR on the 5' RACE reads. Among roughly 580,000 distinct CDR3 sequences listed, about 20% were seen once. Material: PBMCs or a T cell subset sorted from them (not recorded which). Receptors were obtained from an adult woman who had mild COVID-19 (a few samples of this study predate the infection). Cell type and time point are not known. CDR3s include the opening cysteine and the closing phenylalanine or tryptophan. A D gene is named only where the DNA matches it firmly. Size is stated for part of the rows, as once, few or many counts, or as a class when the clone is expanded.

d_gene | abundance | j_gene | v_gene | CDR3aa | CDR3nt
NA | few | TRBJ1-5 | TRBV7-2 | CASSSGPSNQPQHF | TGTGCCAGCAGCTCTGGACCGAGCAATCAGCCCCAGCATTTT
TRBD2 | many | TRBJ2-3 | TRBV5-1 | CASSLAGSTDTQYF | TGTGCCAGCAGCCTAGCGGGGAGCACAGATACGCAGTATTTT
NA | many | TRBJ2-7 | TRBV7-2 | CASSPSGGGYEQYF | TGTGCCAGCAGCCCATCGGGGGGCGGTTACGAGCAGTACTTC
NA | NA | TRBJ2-1 | TRBV18 | CASSPNPSTRTNEQFF | TGTGCCAGCTCACCTAACCCTAGTACCCGAACGAATGAGCAGTTCTTC
NA | NA | TRBJ1-2 | TRBV6-5 | CASRTSGGGLRYGYTF | TGTGCCAGCAGAACTTCGGGTGGGGGACTCCGATATGGCTACACCTTC
TRBD1 | once | TRBJ2-2 | TRBV29-1 | CSVEDPLTGGVAGELFF | TGCAGCGTTGAAGACCCCCTCACAGGGGGCGTAGCCGGGGAGCTGTTTTTT
NA | NA | TRBJ2-7 | TRBV29-1 | CSVEVNAGVTYEQYF | TGCAGCGTTGAAGTTAACGCAGGGGTAACCTACGAGCAGTACTTC
TRBD1 | few | TRBJ2-1 | TRBV5-1 | CASEASGRGLNEQFF | TGCGCCAGCGAGGCCTCGGGCAGGGGGCTCAATGAGCAGTTCTTC
NA | NA | TRBJ1-4 | TRBV4-1 | CASSQPRGRNEKLFF | TGCGCCAGCAGCCAACCACGAGGGAGAAATGAAAAACTGTTTTTT
TRBD1 | NA | TRBJ2-2 | TRBV6-1 | CASSEINRGTGELFF | TGTGCCAGCAGTGAAATTAACAGGGGCACCGGGGAGCTGTTTTTT
NA | few | TRBJ2-7 | TRBV4-2 | CASSQDWSGTDLQEQYF | TGTGCCAGCAGCCAAGATTGGTCCGGGACTGACCTACAGGAGCAGTACTTC
TRBD1 | few | TRBJ1-5 | TRBV5-1 | CASSSGTGGPQPQHF | TGCGCCAGCAGCAGCGGGACAGGGGGCCCTCAGCCCCAGCATTTT
TRBD1 | NA | TRBJ1-2 | TRBV6-5 | CASSRGRDSPGYTF | TGTGCCAGCAGTCGTGGTCGGGACAGCCCCGGCTACACCTTC
TRBD2 | few | TRBJ2-5 | TRBV4-2 | CASSQETSGLETQYF | TGTGCCAGCAGCCAAGAAACTAGCGGGCTGGAGACCCAGTACTTC
NA | NA | TRBJ1-1 | TRBV11-2 | CASVMNTEAFF | TGTGCCAGCGTTATGAACACTGAAGCTTTCTTT
NA | NA | TRBJ2-3 | TRBV12-3/TRBV12-4 | CASSKYLNPSDTQYF | TGTGCCAGCAGTAAATATCTGAATCCCTCAGATACGCAGTATTTT
TRBD1 | NA | TRBJ2-1 | TRBV13 | CASSPGQGAYEQFF | TGTGCCAGCAGCCCCGGACAGGGGGCCTATGAGCAGTTCTTC
NA | NA | TRBJ1-1 | TRBV20-1 | CSARSGFTEAFF | TGCAGTGCTAGAAGCGGATTCACTGAAGCTTTCTTT
NA | few | TRBJ1-6 | TRBV12-3/TRBV12-4 | CASSVEGSTYNSPLHF | TGTGCCAGCAGTGTGGAGGGGTCGACCTATAATTCACCCCTCCACTTT
NA | few | TRBJ2-1 | TRBV20-1 | CSAPRPPRSNEQFF | TGCAGTGCCCCAAGGCCCCCTAGGAGCAATGAGCAGTTCTTC
NA | NA | TRBJ2-2 | TRBV5-1 | CASSDRDRITGELFF | TGCGCCAGCAGCGACCGGGACCGTATTACCGGGGAGCTGTTTTTT
TRBD1 | many | TRBJ1-1 | TRBV4-1 | CASSHVNRGDTEAFF | TGCGCCAGCAGCCACGTTAACAGGGGGGACACTGAAGCTTTCTTT
NA | few | TRBJ1-3 | TRBV2 | CASSEARALEGNTIYF | TGTGCCAGCAGTGAAGCAAGGGCTCTGGAGGGAAACACCATATATTTT
NA | few | TRBJ2-2 | TRBV5-5 | CASSLDERLDRELFF | TGTGCCAGCAGCTTGGATGAGAGGTTGGACAGGGAGCTGTTTTTT
NA | NA | TRBJ1-4 | TRBV7-9 | CASSGPTSTNEKLFF | TGTGCCAGCTCAGGGCCTACTTCAACTAATGAAAAACTGTTTTTT
NA | NA | TRBJ2-6 | TRBV20-1 | CSARPMGREVSGANVLTF | TGCAGTGCTAGACCAATGGGCAGGGAGGTTTCTGGGGCCAACGTCCTGACTTTC
NA | many | TRBJ2-3 | TRBV5-6 | CASSHTDTQYF | TGTGCCAGCAGCCACACAGATACGCAGTATTTT
TRBD2 | few | TRBJ2-4 | TRBV6-5 | CASSYGGGLAKNIQYF | TGTGCCAGCAGTTACGGCGGGGGGCTAGCCAAAAACATTCAGTACTTC
NA | NA | TRBJ2-5 | TRBV11-2 | CASTALPGRPEETQYF | TGTGCCAGTACCGCCCTCCCGGGACGGCCGGAAGAGACCCAGTACTTC
TRBD1 | few | TRBJ2-7 | TRBV6-5 | CASSWTPGQGYEQYF | TGTGCCAGCAGTTGGACTCCGGGACAGGGCTACGAGCAGTACTTC
NA | NA | TRBJ2-1 | TRBV7-6 | CASSGGRYNEQFF | TGTGCCAGCAGCGGGGGTCGTTACAATGAGCAGTTCTTC
NA | few | TRBJ1-6 | TRBV5-1 | CASSASQGWDSPLHF | TGCGCCAGCAGCGCTTCACAGGGTTGGGATTCACCCCTCCACTTT
NA | NA | TRBJ2-3 | TRBV7-2 | CASSNLRWVDTQYF | TGTGCCAGCAGCAACCTACGCTGGGTAGATACGCAGTATTTT
TRBD2 | NA | TRBJ2-2 | TRBV20-1 | CSARLTSGGVAGELFF | TGCAGTGCTAGGCTAACTAGCGGGGGTGTTGCCGGGGAGCTGTTTTTT
TRBD2 | NA | TRBJ2-7 | TRBV15 | CATSTAASGDTYEQYF | TGTGCCACCAGCACCGCCGCTAGCGGGGATACCTACGAGCAGTACTTC
NA | NA | TRBJ2-5 | TRBV10-3 | CAISERQRFQETQYF | TGTGCCATCAGTGAAAGGCAGCGCTTCCAAGAGACCCAGTACTTC
NA | few | TRBJ2-7 | TRBV7-8 | CASSLEGIPYEQYF | TGTGCCAGCAGCTTAGAGGGGATCCCCTACGAGCAGTACTTC
TRBD1 | many | TRBJ2-3 | TRBV18 | CASSPRGDTQYF | TGTGCCAGCAGCCCCAGGGGGGATACGCAGTATTTT
TRBD2 | NA | TRBJ2-1 | TRBV4-2 | CASSQGAPRGASDEQFF | TGTGCCAGCAGCCAAGGGGCACCGCGGGGGGCCTCGGATGAGCAGTTCTTC
NA | NA | TRBJ2-7 | TRBV19 | CASSRLGQVAEPYEQYF | TGTGCCAGTAGTAGGTTAGGACAAGTTGCTGAACCCTACGAGCAGTACTTC